The next 22 T cell receptor beta chains were all read from a single sample in a study of T cells in Graves' hyperthyroidism and ophthalmopathy. RNA transcripts served as the template for amplifying TCR beta CDR3 regions. HTBI primers were used for first-round RT-PCR of the TCR CDR3. One entry per CDR3 protein results from TCRdb running MiXCR on the multiplex PCR reads. The table lists roughly 100,000 distinct CDR3 sequences, about 51% of them singletons. The sample comprised blood. These receptors came from a woman in her forties with Graves' hyperthyroidism.

V is TRBV10-3 and J is TRBJ2-5; 9 nucleotides line up with TRBD1. Germline CDR1 is ENHRY and CDR2 is SYGVKD. This CDR3 has 17 residues. J gave up 0 bases and V 9 bases, and 14 bases lay outside the gene matches. CDR3 sequence: CAIQTGGRDRNQETQYF. The CDR3 nucleotides are TGTGCCATTCAAACAGGGGGCCGGGACAGAAACCAAGAGACCCAGTACTTC.

This clonotype was observed at least ten times. CDR3 nucleotides: TGTGCCAGCAGACTCCAATCGAACACCGGGGAGCTGTTTTTT. It translates to CASRLQSNTGELFF. The chain combines TRBV6-4 with TRBJ2-2; D is unclear. The CDR3 extends over 14 amino acids. Deletions cut 6 bases from V and 0 bases from J, with 8 bases between. Germline CDR1 MRHNA, CDR2 SNTAGT.

The rearrangement uses TRBV25-1 and TRBJ1-1, with D hard to call. V lost 7 bases and J 1 base, leaving 16 bases between the germline ends. Germline V CDR1 and CDR2: MGHDK, SYGVNS. This CDR3 has 15 residues. The CDR3: CASTPTTRSNTEAFF. The CDR3 DNA reads as TGTGCCAGCACACCTACCACTCGGTCGAACACTGAAGCTTTCTTT.

The chain couples TRBV29-1 to TRBJ1-4, with TRBD1 matching 11 bases. V lost 6 bases and J lost 4; bases outside the gene matches: 4. The CDR3 has 14 amino acids. Germline CDR1 reads SQVTM; CDR2 reads ANQGSEA. CDR3 amino acids: CSVGQGAYNEKLFF. CDR3 bases: TGCAGCGTAGGACAGGGGGCGTATAATGAAAAACTGTTTTTT.

This clonotype was picked up many times. The chain carries TRBV29-1 and TRBJ2-7, with a weak D call TRBD1 (5 bases). The germline V gene has CDR1 SQVTM and CDR2 ANQGSEA. The CDR3 sequence is 11 residues long. Between the trimmed V and J ends, which lost 4 bases and 5 bases, there was a span of 9 bases. This CDR3 reads CSVGVGHEQYF. CDR3 bases: TGCAGCGTTGGCGTGGGGCACGAGCAGTACTTC.

Judged by abundance, this clonotype is large (0.1 to 1%). The chain joins TRBV20-1 to TRBJ1-6; maybe TRBD1 (5 bases). This CDR3 has 15 amino acids. Germline-derived CDR1 and CDR2 are DFQATT and SNEGSKA (reference sequence). Trimming removed 0 bases at V and 7 bases at J, with 13 bases between. For the CDR3, the DNA is TGCAGTGCTAGAGATCTAGGGGTCAGCAATTCACCCCTCCACTTT. Residues: CSARDLGVSNSPLHF.

A note on this clonotype: The junction departs from the called germline gene at one end, perhaps through a read error. This chain links TRBV10-3 with TRBJ1-1; possibly TRBD1 for D (6 bases). Looked up from germline, CDR1 is ENHRY and CDR2 is SYGVKD. CDR3 length: 13 amino acids. CDR3 DNA sequence: TGTGCCATCAGACAGGGTCGGAACACTGAAGCTTTCTTC. It codes for CAIRQGRNTEAFF.

This clonotype came up a few times. The chain combines TRBV7-2 with TRBJ2-7; 9 bases map to TRBD1. There are 12 residues in the CDR3. Germline trimming cut 5 bases from V and 6 bases from J; bases unmatched to any gene: 2. Germline V gene sequence: CDR1 SGHTA, CDR2 FQGNSA. This CDR3 reads CASSATGGEQYF. The CDR3 bases are TGTGCCAGCAGCGCGACAGGGGGCGAGCAGTACTTC.

The genes are TRBV5-1 and TRBJ1-5, with a weak D call TRBD1 (6 bases). Trimming took 4 bases from V and 4 from J, leaving 18 bases between them. CDR3 length: 16 residues. CDR1 is SGHRS and CDR2 is YFSETQ in the germline V gene. In DNA, the CDR3 is TGCGCCAGCAGCAAGGAGGCGGGGGGACAAAATCAGCCCCAGCATTTT. It codes for CASSKEAGGQNQPQHF.

Concerning this clonotype: The conserved phenylalanine or tryptophan normally closing the CDR3 is absent here, so this likely arose from a read error. The J gene is TRBJ2-7, the V gene TRBV4-1; D uncertain. V was clipped by 2 bases and J by 8 bases, with 7 bases between them. The length of the CDR3 is 11 residues. Germline values: CDR1 MGHRA, CDR2 YSYEKL. The CDR3 loop is CASSQQEKQYS. In nucleotides, the CDR3 is TGCGCCAGCAGCCAACAGGAAAAGCAGTACTCC.

About this clonotype: Without the conserved terminal phenylalanine or tryptophan, this CDR3 likely stems from a read error. The DNA is omitted, as the CDR3 cannot be located on it reliably, and the CDR3 follows TCRdb's listing. The V gene is TRBV6-6, the J gene TRBJ1-4. Germline V lookup: CDR1 MNHNY, CDR2 SVGAGI (reference sequence). The CDR3 spans 8 residues, counting both ends. This chain's CDR3 is CASSHRFY.

This clonotype was detected only a few times. V usage is TRBV29-1 and J usage is TRBJ1-2; 12 positions match TRBD1. This CDR3 contains 12 residues. With V trimmed by 8 bases and J by 7 bases, 5 bases remained unmatched. Germline CDR1 and CDR2: SQVTM and ANQGSEA. Written as DNA, the CDR3 is TGCAGCTTAGCGGGACAGGGGGCTGGCTACACCTTC. Translated: CSLAGQGAGYTF.

To note about this clonotype: The junction differs from germline at one of its ends, possibly a read error. This sequence joins TRBV20-1 and TRBJ1-2, with 8 nucleotides matching TRBD1. The CDR3 is 14 residues long. CDR1 and CDR2 (germline): DFQATT, SNEGSKA (reference sequence). The CDR3: CSADGQGEGYGYTF. CDR3 in DNA: TGTAGTGCTGACGGACAGGGCGAGGGCTATGGCTACACCTTC.

This clonotype was seen many times. The rearrangement links TRBV7-9 to TRBJ1-4; TRBD1 is a possible D gene (6 bases). Germline V gene sequence: CDR1 SEHNR, CDR2 FQNEAQ (reference sequence). The CDR3 has 14 residues. Trimming cost V 5 bases and J 0 bases, with 7 bases left between them. This chain's CDR3 is CASSRDTTNEKLFF. The DNA for the CDR3 is TGTGCCAGCAGCCGGGACACAACTAATGAAAAACTGTTTTTT.

In this sample, this clonotype turned up many times. This sequence joins TRBV7-9 and TRBJ2-2; 12 bases match TRBD2. Germline trimming cut 6 bases from V and 2 bases from J; bases unmatched to any gene: 7. The CDR3 is 17 residues long. Germline loops: CDR1 SEHNR, CDR2 FQNEAQ (reference sequence). The CDR3 sequence: CASRSGTSGSNTGELFF. CDR3 sequence (DNA): TGTGCCAGCAGATCCGGGACTAGCGGGTCCAACACCGGGGAGCTGTTTTTT.

This chain joins TRBV15 and TRBJ1-5; no reliable D call. Germline CDR1 and CDR2: LNHNV and YYDKDF (reference sequence). The CDR3 length is 13 residues. The V gene lost 3 bases and the J gene lost 5 bases, with 8 bases spanning the gap. In DNA, the CDR3 is TGTGCCACCAGCAGTTTACCTCATCAGCCCCAGCATTTT. Residues: CATSSLPHQPQHF.

The genes are TRBV7-2 and TRBJ2-5; 9 bases fit TRBD2. The V gene's germline CDR1 is SGHTA and CDR2 FQGNSA. Trimming took 5 bases from V and 4 from J; bases not matched to a gene: 5. The CDR3 consists of 14 residues. CDR3 nucleotide sequence: TGTGCCAGCAGCGCCCCGGGACTAGCAGAGACCCAGTACTTC. It encodes CASSAPGLAETQYF.

The count of this clonotype is one. This chain links TRBV7-2 with TRBJ2-7; 11 positions agree with TRBD1. CDR1 and CDR2 (germline): SGHTA, FQGNSA. The CDR3 is 14 amino acids. Losses at the gene ends were 4 bases for V and 3 bases for J; bases not matched to a gene: 2. The CDR3 region is CASSSGTGGYEQYF. Here the CDR3 DNA reads TGTGCCAGCAGCTCTGGGACAGGGGGCTACGAGCAGTACTTC.

This clonotype came up a few times. J is TRBJ2-5 and V is TRBV10-2, with a possible D match to TRBD2 (7 bases). The germline gives CDR1 WSHSY, CDR2 SAAADI. Trimming stripped 3 bases from V and 4 bases from J, with 18 bases between. The CDR3 extends over 16 amino acids. CDR3 nucleotide sequence: TGCGCCAGCAGTGAAGAAGGGGGAGGGCGGGTAGAGACCCAGTACTTC. Protein: CASSEEGGGRVETQYF.

This clonotype was detected ten times or more. The chain has TRBV7-9 and TRBJ2-3; D is uncertain. Germline V gene sequence: CDR1 SEHNR, CDR2 FQNEAQ (reference sequence). Trimming took off 3 bases at V and 5 bases at J, with 3 bases between the two ends. The CDR3 is made up of 11 amino acids. The DNA of the CDR3 is TGTGCCAGCAGCTTTGGAGATACGCAGTATTTT. It yields the protein CASSFGDTQYF.

The V call is TRBV10-3, the J call TRBJ2-5, with 9 bases aligning to TRBD2. CDR1 is ENHRY, CDR2 SYGVKD, per germline. CDR3 length equals 14 residues. V shed 5 bases, J shed 4 bases, and the junction held 5 bases outside the gene matches. CDR3 sequence: CAISSELAGETQYF. The CDR3 nucleotides are TGTGCCATCAGTTCGGAACTAGCGGGAGAGACCCAGTACTTC.

The chain joins TRBV20-1 to TRBJ2-5; D uncertain. The CDR3 is made up of 15 amino acids. V lost 6 bases and J lost 2, with 19 bases in between. The germline CDR1 and CDR2 sequences are DFQATT and SNEGSKA (reference sequence). CDR3 sequence: CSASNAKDDQETQYF. As DNA, the CDR3 is TGCAGTGCCAGCAACGCTAAGGACGATCAAGAGACCCAGTACTTC.